This T cell receptor (beta chain) appears in the sequencing data of a study of blood T cell repertoires in COVID-19. Study overall: PBMCs, B-cell-depleted T cells, or T cells were the source of the cDNA or gDNA that made up the material.

The protocol was immunoSEQ multiplex PCR, while the TCRdb copy is restricted to in-frame clones and leaves out a portion. Of 160,000 or so clones in the sample, around nine tenths were seen once. Seattle's enrolled individuals joined amid active infection and were then monitored longitudinally. Trimming left V 3 bases short and J 2 bases short, with 8 bases between. Per the germline V gene, CDR1 is KGHSH and CDR2 is LQKENI. This CDR3 region has 13 residues. Worth noting for this clone: In the same sample, other DNA sequences code for this CDR3.

The clonotype originates from a woman in her seventies with COVID-19, enrolled during active disease. The source material was peripheral blood. The rearrangement links TRBV18 to TRBJ2-7; D may be TRBD1 (6 bases). Here the CDR3 reads CASSPGQTYEQYF. For the CDR3, the DNA is TGTGCCAGCTCACCCGGACAGACCTACGAGCAGTACTTC.